Below, 15 T cell receptor beta chains from the same sample are listed, as sequenced in a study of response to subunit inactivated influenza vaccine. MiXCR, applied by TCRdb to the RT-PCR reads, yields one record per CDR3 protein. The sample holds roughly 700,000 distinct CDR3 sequences, roughly 13% seen once. This material consisted of PBMCs from blood, taken around 15 days before vaccination. The receptors come from a man aged 50-59 years who received an inactivated influenza vaccine.

The sample holds many counts of this clonotype. The chain recombines TRBV5-1 with TRBJ2-7, with 10 bases that match TRBD1. The CDR3 has 15 amino acids. Germline CDR1 and CDR2: SGHRS and YFSETQ. Trimming took 5 bases from V and 3 from J; bases not matched to a gene: 8. The CDR3: CASRAGTGVLYEQYF. The CDR3 DNA follows: TGCGCCAGCAGGGCCGGGACAGGGGTTCTCTACGAGCAGTACTTC.

In this sample, this clonotype turned up many times. V is TRBV12-3 or TRBV12-4 and J is TRBJ2-3, with D tentatively TRBD2 (5 bases). V was shortened by 8 bases and J by 7 bases, with 22 bases between the two germline ends. The CDR3 totals 15 residues. In nucleotides, the CDR3 is TGTGCCAGCGGACCCGGGCTAGCTGTATCAAATACGCAGTATTTT. Translation gives CASGPGLAVSNTQYF.

There are a few counts of this clonotype. The chain has TRBV7-2 and TRBJ2-2; 12 nucleotides align to TRBD2. From germline, CDR1 is SGHTA and CDR2 FQGNSA. V gave up 5 bases and J gave up 8 bases; unmatched junction bases: 6. The CDR3 extends over 15 amino acids. The CDR3 nucleotides are TGTGCCAGCAGCGCGGGACTAGCGGGCGGAGGGGAGCTGTTTTTT. It is translated as CASSAGLAGGGELFF.

The chain combines TRBV4-3 with TRBJ2-4; no definite D call. Trimming left V 0 bases short and J 6 bases short, with 9 bases between. This CDR3 contains 14 residues. CDR1 is LGHNA, CDR2 YSLEER, per germline. This CDR3 is CASSQEWAGNIQYF. CDR3 coding DNA: TGCGCCAGCAGCCAAGAGTGGGCCGGAAACATTCAGTACTTC.

This clonotype turned up a few times. The rearrangement uses TRBV7-3 and TRBJ2-1, with D perhaps TRBD2 (5 bases). Germline CDR1 is SGHTA and CDR2 is FQGTGA. The V and J ends lost 0 bases and 8 bases respectively, with 11 bases between them. CDR3 length: 14 residues. CDR3 nucleotide sequence: TGTGCCAGCAGCTTAACACGGGGAGCGTATGAGCAGTTCTTC. It translates to CASSLTRGAYEQFF.

This clonotype has at least ten counts. The gene calls are TRBV12-3 or TRBV12-4 and TRBJ2-7; no clear D gene. This CDR3 comprises 14 residues. V lost 6 bases and J 0 bases, leaving 12 bases between the germline ends. The CDR3 loop is CASRPGGVSYEQYF. The CDR3 DNA follows: TGTGCCAGCAGACCCGGTGGGGTCTCCTACGAGCAGTACTTC.

This clonotype was detected many times. This chain's CDR3 is CASSQDSREKETQYF. CDR3 in DNA: TGCGCCAGCAGCCAAGATTCTAGAGAAAAAGAGACCCAGTACTTC. The rearrangement links TRBV4-3 to TRBJ2-5, with D unresolved. The length of the CDR3 is 15 residues. V lost 0 bases and J 3 bases, leaving 11 bases between the germline ends. Germline V gives CDR1 LGHNA, CDR2 YSLEER.

This clonotype was seen a few times. The chain joins TRBV5-6 to TRBJ1-5; 9 bases line up with TRBD1. Germline lookup yields CDR1 SGHDT and CDR2 YYEEEE. The V segment lost 3 bases and the J segment 3 bases; nucleotides outside the gene matches: 4. This CDR3 has 15 residues. The CDR3 reads CASSSGTGNNQPQHF. For the CDR3, the DNA is TGTGCCAGCAGCTCCGGGACAGGGAACAATCAGCCCCAGCATTTT.

In its sample, this clonotype was seen many times. CDR3 in amino acids: CASSSLLATDTQYF. For the CDR3, the DNA is TGTGCCAGCAGCTCCCTCCTAGCGACAGATACGCAGTATTTT. This chain links TRBV7-9 with TRBJ2-3; possibly TRBD2 for D (6 bases). The CDR3 is made up of 14 amino acids. CDR1 is SEHNR and CDR2 is FQNEAQ in the germline V gene (reference sequence). Trimming cost V 4 bases and J 3 bases, with 11 bases left between them.

This clonotype was found a few times. V is TRBV20-1 and J is TRBJ2-1; no clear D. The CDR3 consists of 13 residues. CDR1 DFQATT and CDR2 SNEGSKA come from the germline V gene (reference sequence). V was trimmed by 0 bases and J by 6 bases, leaving 9 bases between them. The CDR3 sequence is CSARESASNEQFF. As DNA, the CDR3 is TGCAGTGCTAGAGAAAGTGCCAGCAATGAGCAGTTCTTC.

The DNA of the CDR3 is TGCAGTGCCCCTGTCGGGGCGGCTAAAGAGACCCAGTACTTC. Translation gives CSAPVGAAKETQYF. The chain employs TRBV20-1 and TRBJ2-5; D may be TRBD1 or TRBD2 (5 bases each). V lost 6 bases and J lost 3, with 17 bases in between. The CDR3 covers 14 residues. Looked up from germline, CDR1 is DFQATT and CDR2 is SNEGSKA (reference sequence).

The chain is built from TRBV20-1 and TRBJ2-7, with TRBD2 as a possible D gene (6 bases). The CDR3 totals 13 residues. Trimming removed 1 base from V and 3 bases from J, with 10 bases in between. Germline lookup yields CDR1 DFQATT and CDR2 SNEGSKA (reference sequence). CDR3 protein: CSARGGGRYEQYF. In DNA, the CDR3 is TGCAGTGCTAGAGGGGGAGGCCGCTACGAGCAGTACTTC.

This clonotype occurred a few times. V and J are TRBV12-3 or TRBV12-4 and TRBJ1-2; D ambiguous. The CDR3 totals 17 residues. With 3 bases removed from V and 4 bases from J, the gap between germline ends came to 21 bases. DNA for the CDR3: TGTGCCAGCAGTTTGGAAGTAGGGATCCGGTCTGGCTATGGCTACACCTTC. Translating gives CASSLEVGIRSGYGYTF.

This clonotype has just a few counts. The chain links TRBV6-2 or TRBV6-3 to TRBJ1-5, with D perhaps TRBD1 (6 bases). The CDR3 consists of 17 residues. Trimming left V 2 bases short and J 4 bases short, with 18 bases between. Germline CDR1 and CDR2: MNHEY and SVGEGT. CDR3 DNA: TGTGCCAGCAGTTACGGGGCCCTACAGGGTCGGAATCAGCCCCAGCATTTT. Translation gives CASSYGALQGRNQPQHF.

The chain carries TRBV4-2 and TRBJ2-3, with D perhaps matching TRBD2 (6 bases). The length of the CDR3 is 16 residues. V lost 6 bases to trimming and J lost 0 bases, with 16 bases between them. The V gene's germline CDR1 is LGHNA and CDR2 YNFKEQ. The CDR3 is CASRNGGVASTDTQYF. The CDR3, as DNA: TGTGCCAGCAGGAATGGCGGGGTGGCTAGCACAGATACGCAGTATTTT.